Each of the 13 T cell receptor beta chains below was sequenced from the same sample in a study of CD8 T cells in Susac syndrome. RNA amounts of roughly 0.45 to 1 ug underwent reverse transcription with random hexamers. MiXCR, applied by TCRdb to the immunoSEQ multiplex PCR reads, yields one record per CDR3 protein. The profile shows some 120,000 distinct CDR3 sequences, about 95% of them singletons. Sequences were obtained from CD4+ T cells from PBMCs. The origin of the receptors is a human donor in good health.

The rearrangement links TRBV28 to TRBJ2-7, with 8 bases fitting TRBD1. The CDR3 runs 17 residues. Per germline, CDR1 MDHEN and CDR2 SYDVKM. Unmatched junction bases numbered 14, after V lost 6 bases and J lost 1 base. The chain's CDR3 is CASSRAKQGVASYEQYF. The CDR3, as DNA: TGTGCCAGCAGCCGAGCGAAACAGGGGGTAGCGTCCTACGAGCAGTACTTC.

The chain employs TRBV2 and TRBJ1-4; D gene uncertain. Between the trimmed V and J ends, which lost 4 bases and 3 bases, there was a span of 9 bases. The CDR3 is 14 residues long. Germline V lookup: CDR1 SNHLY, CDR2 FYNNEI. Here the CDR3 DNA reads TGTGCCAGCAGTGCAAGAACGCCTAATGAAAAACTGTTTTTT. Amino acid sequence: CASSARTPNEKLFF.

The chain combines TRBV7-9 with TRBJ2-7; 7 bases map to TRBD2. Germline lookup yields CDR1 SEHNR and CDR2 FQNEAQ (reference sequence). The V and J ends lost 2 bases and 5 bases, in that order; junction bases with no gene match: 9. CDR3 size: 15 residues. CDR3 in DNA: TGTGCCAGCAGCTTAAAAGGCAGGGAGGGTGACGAGCAGTACTTC. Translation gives CASSLKGREGDEQYF. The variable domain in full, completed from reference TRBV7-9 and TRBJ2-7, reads DTGVSQNPRHKITKRGQNVTFRCDPISEHNRLYWYRQTLGQGPEFLTYFQNEAQLEKSRLLSDRFSAERPKGSFSTLEIQRTEQGDSAMYLCASSLKGREGDEQYFGPGTRLTVT.

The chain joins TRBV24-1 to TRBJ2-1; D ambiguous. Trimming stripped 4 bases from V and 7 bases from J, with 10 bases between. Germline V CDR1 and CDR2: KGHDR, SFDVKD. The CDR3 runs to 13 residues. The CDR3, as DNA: TGTGCCACCAGTGAACCTTCTAGTAATGAGCAGTTCTTC. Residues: CATSEPSSNEQFF.

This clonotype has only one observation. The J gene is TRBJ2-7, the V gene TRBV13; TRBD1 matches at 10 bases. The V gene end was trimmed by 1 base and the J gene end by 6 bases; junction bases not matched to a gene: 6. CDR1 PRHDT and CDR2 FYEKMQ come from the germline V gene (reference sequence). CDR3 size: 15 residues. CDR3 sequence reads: CASSLVGTGVVEQYF. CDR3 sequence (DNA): TGTGCCAGCAGCTTAGTTGGGACAGGGGTTGTCGAGCAGTACTTC.

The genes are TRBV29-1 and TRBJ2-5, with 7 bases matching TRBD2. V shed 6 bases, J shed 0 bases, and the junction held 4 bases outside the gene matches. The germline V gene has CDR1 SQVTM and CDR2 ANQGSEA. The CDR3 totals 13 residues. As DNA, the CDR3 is TGCAGCGTCCCGCGGGGGTACCAAGAGACCCAGTACTTC. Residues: CSVPRGYQETQYF. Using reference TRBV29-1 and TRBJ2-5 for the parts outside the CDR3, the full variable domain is SAVISQKPSRDICQRGTSLTIQCQVDSQVTMMFWYRQQPGQSLTLIATANQGSEATYESGFVIDKFPISRPNLTFSTLTVSNMSPEDSSIYLCSVPRGYQETQYFGPGTRLLVL.

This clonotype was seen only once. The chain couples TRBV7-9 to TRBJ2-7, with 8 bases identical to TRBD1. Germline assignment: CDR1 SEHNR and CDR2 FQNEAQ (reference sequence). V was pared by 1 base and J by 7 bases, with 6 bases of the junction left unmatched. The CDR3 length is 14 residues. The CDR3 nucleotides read TGTGCCAGCAGCTTAGGGGCAGGGGGCGTGGAGCAGTACTTC. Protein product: CASSLGAGGVEQYF.

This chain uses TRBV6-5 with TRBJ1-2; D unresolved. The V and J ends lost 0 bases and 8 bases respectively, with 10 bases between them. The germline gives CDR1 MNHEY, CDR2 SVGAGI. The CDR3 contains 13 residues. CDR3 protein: CASSYSPDQGYTF. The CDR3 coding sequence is TGTGCCAGCAGTTACTCGCCCGATCAGGGCTACACCTTC.

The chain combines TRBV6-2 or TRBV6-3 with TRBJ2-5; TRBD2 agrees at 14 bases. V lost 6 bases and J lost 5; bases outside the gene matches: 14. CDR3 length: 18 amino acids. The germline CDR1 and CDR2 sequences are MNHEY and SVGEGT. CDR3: CASSFTTSGRAFGETQYF. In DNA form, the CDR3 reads TGTGCCAGCAGCTTCACGACTAGCGGGAGGGCCTTTGGGGAGACCCAGTACTTC.

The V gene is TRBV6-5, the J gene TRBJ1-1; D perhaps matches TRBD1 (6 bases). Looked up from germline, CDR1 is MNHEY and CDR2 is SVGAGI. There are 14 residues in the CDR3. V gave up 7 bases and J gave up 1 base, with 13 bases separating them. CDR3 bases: TGTGCCAGCACCGAACAGGGCTGGAACACTGAAGCTTTCTTT. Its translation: CASTEQGWNTEAFF.

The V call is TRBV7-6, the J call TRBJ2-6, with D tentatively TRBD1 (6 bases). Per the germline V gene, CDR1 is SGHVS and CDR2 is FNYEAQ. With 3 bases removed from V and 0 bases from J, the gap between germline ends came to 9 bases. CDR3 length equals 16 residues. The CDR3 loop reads CASSLGHHSGANVLTF. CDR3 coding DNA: TGTGCCAGCAGCTTGGGACACCACTCTGGGGCCAACGTCCTGACTTTC.

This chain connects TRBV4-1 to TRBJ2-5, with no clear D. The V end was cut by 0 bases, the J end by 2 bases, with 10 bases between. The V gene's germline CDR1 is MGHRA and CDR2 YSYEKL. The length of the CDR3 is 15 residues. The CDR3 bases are TGCGCCAGCAGCCAAGACCCCCCCGGTCAAGAGACCCAGTACTTC. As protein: CASSQDPPGQETQYF.

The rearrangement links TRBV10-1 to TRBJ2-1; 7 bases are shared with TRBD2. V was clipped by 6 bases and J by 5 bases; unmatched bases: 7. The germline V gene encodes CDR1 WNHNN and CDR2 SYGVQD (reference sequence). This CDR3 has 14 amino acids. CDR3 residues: CASSNGRTDNEQFF. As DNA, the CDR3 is TGCGCCAGCAGCAACGGGAGGACGGACAATGAGCAGTTCTTC.